This T cell receptor (beta chain) was obtained from a study of CXCR3-negative and CXCR3-positive naive CD8 T cells. Germline V gives CDR1 LGHNA, CDR2 YNFKEQ. This CDR3 has 18 residues. Study-wide results and limits: Relative to CXCR3-negative naive cells, CXCR3-positive naive cells had more hydrophobic TRB CDR3s.

UMI-labeled TRB cDNA libraries were prepared by 5' RACE. TCRdb reprocessed the 5' RACE reads and stores each CDR3 protein as one record, lacking DNA. The sample shows more than 80,000 distinct CDR3 sequences, and roughly 0.89% sits with its ten largest clones. As for this clonotype: The antigen remains unidentified.

The chain uses TRBV4-2 and TRBJ2-1; TCRdb's D call of TRBD1 is untestable without DNA. Input material: naive CXCR3+ CD8+ T cells from blood. Subset reported: CD45RO-CCR7+CD27+CD95- naive CD8+ T cells expressing CXCR3 (TNR3+). The origin of this receptor is a human donor in good health. Some clones in this sample may be carry-over from other donors' samples. The chain's CDR3 is CASSQRWNQGDLYNEQFF.